This entry describes one TCR beta chain. This CDR3 is also generated by other DNA sequences in the sample. Clones were read by immunoSEQ multiplex PCR, and TCRdb kept only the in-frame ones, dropping some. The sample shows about 2.4 million clones, 80% to 95% of them seen only once. This CDR3 is built from 14 residues. Trimming removed 0 bases from V and 1 base from J, with 7 bases in between. The V gene's germline CDR1 is SGHNT and CDR2 YYREEE (reference sequence). This specimen comes from a study of shared clonotypes between healthy human individuals. Specimen: naive CD4+ T cells from PBMCs. The subset denotes: CD45RA+ positively selected. The clonotype was recovered from a man aged 18 to 35 in good health. Some clones in this sample may be carry-over from other donors' samples. The chain employs TRBV5-4 and TRBJ1-2, with unresolved D. The CDR3 is CASSLGGDNYGYTF. The DNA of the CDR3 is TGTGCCAGCAGCTTGGGTGGGGATAACTATGGCTACACCTTC.